The clone carrying this T cell receptor beta chain is a singleton in its sample. The data were taken from a study of blood T cell repertoires in COVID-19. Germline V gene sequence: CDR1 MNHEY, CDR2 SVGAGI. This CDR3 contains 15 residues. V gave up 2 bases and J gave up 5 bases, with 13 bases separating them. Sequencing used immunoSEQ multiplex PCR; TCRdb keeps in-frame clones, though not all of them. In the table there are about 140,000 clones, 88% of which are singletons. Sequenced input: peripheral blood. The clonotype comes from a woman aged 55-70 years with acute or convalescent COVID-19. The rearrangement joins TRBV6-5 to TRBJ1-5; D is possibly TRBD1 (6 bases). The CDR3: CASSYTTGSDQPQHF. The DNA of the CDR3 is TGTGCCAGCAGTTACACCACAGGGTCGGATCAGCCCCAGCATTTT.